The present T cell receptor (beta chain) was sequenced within a study of radiation and T cells in renal cell carcinoma. Whole-study context: Nephrectomy followed 15 Gy stereotactic body radiation by 4 weeks.

Time point given: baseline pretreatment blood. Treatment denoted: 15 Gy SBRT to primary tumor, nephrectomy 4 weeks later. Overall study results and limits: Top tumor clonotypes rose in blood 2 weeks post-radiation, then contracted. Pretreatment tumor biopsies were lacking, so baseline clonotypes are unknown.

With respect to this clone: Antigen unknown.

Clones were sequenced by immunoSEQ multiplex PCR, and TCRdb holds only the in-frame ones, with some missing. The table includes 95,000 or so clones, approximately 86% detected once. In germline, CDR1 is LNHNV, CDR2 YYDKDF (reference sequence). The CDR3 extends over 17 amino acids. The trim removed 4 bases at V and 0 bases at J, leaving 12 bases unmatched. Sequences were derived from blood, sampled from a patient whose treatment included radiotherapy and nephrectomy. The receptor was isolated from a man over 45 with renal cell carcinoma. The rearrangement joins TRBV15 to TRBJ2-7; TRBD1 agrees at 7 bases. The chain's CDR3 is CATSTGTGAKSSYEQYF. The DNA of the CDR3 is TGTGCCACCAGCACCGGAACAGGGGCGAAAAGCTCCTACGAGCAGTACTTC.